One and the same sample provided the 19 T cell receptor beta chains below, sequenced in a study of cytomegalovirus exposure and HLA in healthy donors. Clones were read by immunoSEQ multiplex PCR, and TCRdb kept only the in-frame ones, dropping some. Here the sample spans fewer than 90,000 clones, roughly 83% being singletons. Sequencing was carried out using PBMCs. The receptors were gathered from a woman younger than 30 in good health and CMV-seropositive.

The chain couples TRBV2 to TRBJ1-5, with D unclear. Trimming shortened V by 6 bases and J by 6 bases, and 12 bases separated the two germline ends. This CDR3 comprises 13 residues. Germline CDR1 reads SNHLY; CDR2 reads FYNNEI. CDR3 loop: CASSVVDRQPQHF. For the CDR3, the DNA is TGTGCCAGCAGCGTCGTAGATCGTCAGCCCCAGCATTTT.

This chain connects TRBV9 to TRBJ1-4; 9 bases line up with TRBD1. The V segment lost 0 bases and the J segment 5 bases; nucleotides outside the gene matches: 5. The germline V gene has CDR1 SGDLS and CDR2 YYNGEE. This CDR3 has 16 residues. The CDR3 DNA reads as TGTGCCAGCAGCGTAGTGGGACAGGGAAGCAATGAAAAACTGTTTTTT. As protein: CASSVVGQGSNEKLFF.

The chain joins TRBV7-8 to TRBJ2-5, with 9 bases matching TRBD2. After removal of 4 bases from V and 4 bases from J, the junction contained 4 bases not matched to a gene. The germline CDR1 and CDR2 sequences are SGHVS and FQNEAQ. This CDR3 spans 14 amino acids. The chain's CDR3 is CASSSTSGPETQYF. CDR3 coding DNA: TGTGCCAGCAGCTCGACTAGCGGACCAGAGACCCAGTACTTC. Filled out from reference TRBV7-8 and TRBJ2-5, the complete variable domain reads GAGVSQSPRYKVAKRGQDVALRCDPISGHVSLFWYQQALGQGPEFLTYFQNEAQLDKSGLPSDRFFAERPEGSVSTLKIQRTQQEDSAVYLCASSSTSGPETQYFGPGTRLLVL.

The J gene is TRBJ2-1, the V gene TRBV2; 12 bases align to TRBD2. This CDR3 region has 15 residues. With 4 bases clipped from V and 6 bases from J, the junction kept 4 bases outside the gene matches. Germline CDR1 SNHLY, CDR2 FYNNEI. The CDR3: CASSAPSGGANEQFF. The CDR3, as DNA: TGTGCCAGCAGTGCCCCTAGCGGGGGGGCCAATGAGCAGTTCTTC.

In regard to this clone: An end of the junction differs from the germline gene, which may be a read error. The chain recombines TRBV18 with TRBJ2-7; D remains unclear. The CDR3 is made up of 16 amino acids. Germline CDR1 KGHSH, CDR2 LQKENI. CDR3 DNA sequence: TGTGCCAGCTCCCCACCGGGCCGCCAATTGTCCTACGAGCAGTACTTC. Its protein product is CASSPPGRQLSYEQYF.

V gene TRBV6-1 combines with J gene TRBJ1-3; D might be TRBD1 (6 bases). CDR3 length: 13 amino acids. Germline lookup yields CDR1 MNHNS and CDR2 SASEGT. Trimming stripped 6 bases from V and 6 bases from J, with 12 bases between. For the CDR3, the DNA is TGTGCCAGCAGGGAGACAGGCCTAAACACCATATATTTT. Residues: CASRETGLNTIYF.

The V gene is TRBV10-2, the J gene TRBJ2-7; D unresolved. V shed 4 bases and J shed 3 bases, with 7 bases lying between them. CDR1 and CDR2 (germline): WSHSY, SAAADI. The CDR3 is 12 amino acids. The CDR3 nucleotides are TGCGCCAGCAGTGGGCAATTCTACGAGCAGTACTTC. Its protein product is CASSGQFYEQYF.

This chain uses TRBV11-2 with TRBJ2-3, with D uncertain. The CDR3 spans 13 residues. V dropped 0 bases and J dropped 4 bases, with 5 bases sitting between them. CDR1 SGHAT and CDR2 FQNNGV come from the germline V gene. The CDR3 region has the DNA TGTGCCAGCAGCTTAGAGGCAGCAGATACGCAGTATTTT. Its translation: CASSLEAADTQYF.

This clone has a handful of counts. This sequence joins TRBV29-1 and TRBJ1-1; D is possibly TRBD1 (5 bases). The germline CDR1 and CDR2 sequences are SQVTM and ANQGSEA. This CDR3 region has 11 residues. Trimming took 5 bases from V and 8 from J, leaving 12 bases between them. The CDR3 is CSVWKGREAFF. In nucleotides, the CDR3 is TGCAGCGTTTGGAAGGGGAGGGAAGCTTTCTTT. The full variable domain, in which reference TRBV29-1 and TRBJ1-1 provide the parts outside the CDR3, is SAVISQKPSRDICQRGTSLTIQCQVDSQVTMMFWYRQQPGQSLTLIATANQGSEATYESGFVIDKFPISRPNLTFSTLTVSNMSPEDSSIYLCSVWKGREAFFGQGTRLTVV.

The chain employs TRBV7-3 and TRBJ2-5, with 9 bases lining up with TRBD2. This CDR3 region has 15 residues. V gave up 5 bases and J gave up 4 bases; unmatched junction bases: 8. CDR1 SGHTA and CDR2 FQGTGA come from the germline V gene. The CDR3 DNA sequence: TGTGCCAGCAGCCCCGCAGCGGGGGGAATAGAGACCCAGTACTTC. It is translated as CASSPAAGGIETQYF.

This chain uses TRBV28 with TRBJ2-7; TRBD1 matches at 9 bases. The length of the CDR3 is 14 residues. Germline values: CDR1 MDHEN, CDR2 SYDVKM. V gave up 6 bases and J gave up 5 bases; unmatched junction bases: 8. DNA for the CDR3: TGTGCCAGCAGGGGGGGACAGGGCGGCAACGAGCAGTACTTC. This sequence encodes CASRGGQGGNEQYF.

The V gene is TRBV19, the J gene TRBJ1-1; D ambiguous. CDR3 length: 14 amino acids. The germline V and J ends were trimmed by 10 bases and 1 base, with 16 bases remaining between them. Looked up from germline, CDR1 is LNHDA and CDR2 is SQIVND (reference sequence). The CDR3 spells CATNRRGPNTEAFF. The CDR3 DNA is TGTGCCACCAACAGAAGAGGGCCGAACACTGAAGCTTTCTTT.

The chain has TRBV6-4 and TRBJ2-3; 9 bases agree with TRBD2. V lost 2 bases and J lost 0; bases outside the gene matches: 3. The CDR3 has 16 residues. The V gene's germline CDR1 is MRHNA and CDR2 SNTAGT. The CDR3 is CASSDGSGGSTDTQYF. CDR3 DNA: TGTGCCAGCAGTGACGGTAGCGGGGGAAGCACAGATACGCAGTATTTT.

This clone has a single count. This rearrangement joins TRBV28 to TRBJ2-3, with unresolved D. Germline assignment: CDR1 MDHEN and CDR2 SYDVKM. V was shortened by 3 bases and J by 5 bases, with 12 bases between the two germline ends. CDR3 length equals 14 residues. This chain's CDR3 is CASSFLSSGDTQYF. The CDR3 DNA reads TGTGCCAGCAGTTTTTTGAGTTCCGGAGATACGCAGTATTTT.

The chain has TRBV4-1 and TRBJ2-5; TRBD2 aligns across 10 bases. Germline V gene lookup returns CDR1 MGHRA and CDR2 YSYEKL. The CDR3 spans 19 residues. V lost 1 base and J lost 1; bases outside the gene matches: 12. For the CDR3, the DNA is TGCGCCAGCAGCCAAGGCAGGCTAGCGGGGGAGGTCCTCCAAGAGACCCAGTACTTC. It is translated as CASSQGRLAGEVLQETQYF.

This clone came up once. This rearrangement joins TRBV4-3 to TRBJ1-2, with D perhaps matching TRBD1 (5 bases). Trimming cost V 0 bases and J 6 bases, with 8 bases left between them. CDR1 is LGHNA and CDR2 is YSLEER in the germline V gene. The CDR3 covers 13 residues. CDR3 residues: CASSQDRRDGYTF. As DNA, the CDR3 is TGCGCCAGCAGCCAAGATCGCAGGGATGGCTACACCTTC.

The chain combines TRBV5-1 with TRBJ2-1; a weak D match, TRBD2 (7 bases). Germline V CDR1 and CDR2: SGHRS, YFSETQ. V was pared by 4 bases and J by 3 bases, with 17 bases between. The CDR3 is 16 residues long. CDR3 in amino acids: CASSLLEGGDYNEQFF. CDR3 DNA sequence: TGCGCCAGCAGCCTGTTGGAGGGGGGGGACTACAATGAGCAGTTCTTC.

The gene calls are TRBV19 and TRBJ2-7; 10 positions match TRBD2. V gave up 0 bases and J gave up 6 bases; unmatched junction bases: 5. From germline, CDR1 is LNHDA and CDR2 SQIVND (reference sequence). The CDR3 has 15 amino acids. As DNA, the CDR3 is TGTGCCAGTAGTATAGAAACTAGCGGGGATCGCGAGCAGTACTTC. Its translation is CASSIETSGDREQYF.

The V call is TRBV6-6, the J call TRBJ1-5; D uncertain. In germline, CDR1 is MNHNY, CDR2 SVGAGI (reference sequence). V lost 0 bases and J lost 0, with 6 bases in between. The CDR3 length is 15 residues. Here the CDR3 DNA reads TGTGCCAGCAGTTACTCGCTAAATAGCAATCAGCCCCAGCATTTT. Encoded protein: CASSYSLNSNQPQHF.